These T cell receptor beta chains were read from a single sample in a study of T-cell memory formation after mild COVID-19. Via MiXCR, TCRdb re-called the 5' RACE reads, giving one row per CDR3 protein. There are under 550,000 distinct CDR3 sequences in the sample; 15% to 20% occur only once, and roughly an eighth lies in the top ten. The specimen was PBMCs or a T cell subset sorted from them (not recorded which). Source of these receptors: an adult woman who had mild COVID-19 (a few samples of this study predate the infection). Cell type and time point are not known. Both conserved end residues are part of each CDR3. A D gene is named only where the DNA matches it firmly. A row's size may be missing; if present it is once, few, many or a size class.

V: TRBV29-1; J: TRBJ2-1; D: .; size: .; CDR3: CSVVWRERSYNEQFF; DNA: TGCAGCGTTGTTTGGCGGGAAAGATCCTACAATGAGCAGTTCTTC
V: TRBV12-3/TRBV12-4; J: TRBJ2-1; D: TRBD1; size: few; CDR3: CASSLWDRVYNEQFF; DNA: TGTGCCAGCAGTTTATGGGACAGGGTCTACAATGAGCAGTTCTTC
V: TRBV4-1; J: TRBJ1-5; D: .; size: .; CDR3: CASSLIPLSNQPQHF; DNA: TGCGCCAGCAGCCTTATCCCACTTAGCAATCAGCCCCAGCATTTT
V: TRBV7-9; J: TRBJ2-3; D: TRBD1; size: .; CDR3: CASSRRQGGSTDTQYF; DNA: TGTGCCAGCAGCCGCCGACAGGGCGGAAGCACAGATACGCAGTATTTT
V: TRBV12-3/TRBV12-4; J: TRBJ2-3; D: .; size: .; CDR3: CASTTFAGQDTQYF; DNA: TGTGCCAGCACCACTTTCGCGGGGCAAGATACGCAGTATTTT
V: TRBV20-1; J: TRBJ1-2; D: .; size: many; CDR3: CSARQALEGHLGYTF; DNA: TGCAGTGCTAGACAGGCCCTCGAGGGGCATCTTGGCTACACCTTC
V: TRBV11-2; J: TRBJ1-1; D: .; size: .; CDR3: CASSSAENTEAFF; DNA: TGTGCCAGCAGCTCCGCAGAGAACACTGAAGCTTTCTTT
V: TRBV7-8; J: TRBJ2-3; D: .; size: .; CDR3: CASSSARGRTDTQYF; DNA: TGTGCCAGCAGCTCGGCGAGGGGGAGGACAGATACGCAGTATTTT
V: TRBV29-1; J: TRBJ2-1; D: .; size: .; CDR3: CSAVDTLSSYNEQFF; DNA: TGCAGCGCCGTAGACACTCTTAGCTCCTACAATGAGCAGTTCTTC
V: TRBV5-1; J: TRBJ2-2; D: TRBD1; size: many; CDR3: CASSLDVWQGVTGELFF; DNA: TGCGCCAGCAGCTTGGATGTGTGGCAGGGGGTCACCGGGGAGCTGTTTTTT
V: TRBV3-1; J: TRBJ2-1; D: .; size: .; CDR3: CASSQAGSNEQFF; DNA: TGTGCCAGCAGCCAGGCAGGGTCCAATGAGCAGTTCTTC
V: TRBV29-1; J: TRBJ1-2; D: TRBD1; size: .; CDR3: CSVESGQGITNYGYTF; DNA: TGCAGCGTTGAGTCTGGACAGGGGATTACTAACTATGGCTACACCTTC
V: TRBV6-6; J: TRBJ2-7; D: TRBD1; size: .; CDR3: CASSGQGVYEQYF; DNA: TGTGCCAGCAGTGGACAGGGGGTGTACGAGCAGTACTTC
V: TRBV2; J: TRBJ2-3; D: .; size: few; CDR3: CASSGSPGSTGVADTQYF; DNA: TGTGCCAGCAGTGGTAGCCCAGGCAGCACCGGAGTCGCAGATACGCAGTATTTT
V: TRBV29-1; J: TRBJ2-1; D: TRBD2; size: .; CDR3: CSVEGALTSGRKDEQFF; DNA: TGCAGCGTTGAAGGGGCGTTAACTAGCGGGAGGAAGGATGAGCAGTTCTTC
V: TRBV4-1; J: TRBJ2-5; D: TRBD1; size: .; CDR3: CASSQAWDRGAETQYF; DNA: TGCGCCAGCAGCCAAGCCTGGGACAGGGGGGCAGAGACCCAGTACTTC
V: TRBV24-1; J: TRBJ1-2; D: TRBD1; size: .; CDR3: CATSDGGTGRANYGYTF; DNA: TGTGCCACCAGTGATGGGGGGACAGGGAGAGCTAACTATGGCTACACCTTC
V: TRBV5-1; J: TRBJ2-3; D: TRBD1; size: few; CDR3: CASSNQPGQGANTQYF; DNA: TGCGCCAGCAGCAATCAACCGGGACAGGGGGCAAATACGCAGTATTTT
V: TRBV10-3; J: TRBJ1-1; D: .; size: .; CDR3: CAIRPGRGYTEAFF; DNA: TGTGCCATCAGGCCAGGGAGGGGGTACACTGAAGCTTTCTTT
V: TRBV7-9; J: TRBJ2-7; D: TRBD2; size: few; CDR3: CASSFGALAGGPLADEQYF; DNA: TGTGCCAGCAGCTTCGGGGCCCTAGCGGGAGGCCCCTTGGCGGACGAGCAGTACTTC